The 12 T cell receptor beta chains presented below share a single source sample, sequenced in a study of CD4 T cells in relation to SARS-CoV-2 and coronaviruses. Libraries were prepared by immunoSEQ multiplex PCR; TCRdb keeps only in-frame clonotypes and omits some of them. The sample has some 45,000 clones; roughly 80% are singletons. Their specific antigens are unknown. Sequenced material: naive CD4+ T cells from PBMCs, cultured in vitro. Subset reported: naive CD4+ T cells isolated by negative enrichment. Receptor source: an adult with COVID-19.

The J gene is TRBJ2-7, the V gene TRBV27; D may match TRBD1 or TRBD2 (5 bases each). Germline CDR1 MNHEY, CDR2 SMNVEV (reference sequence). Trimming pared 6 bases from V and 9 bases from J, leaving 24 bases between. The length of the CDR3 is 15 residues. The chain's CDR3 is CASSPRQGEGSVQYF. The DNA of the CDR3 is TGTGCCAGCAGCCCCCGTCAGGGCGAGGGCTCGGTGCAGTACTTC.

This clone was picked up a small number of times. The chain employs TRBV19 and TRBJ2-3, with 7 bases matching TRBD1. Trimming took 3 bases from V and 6 from J; bases not matched to a gene: 3. CDR3 length: 13 amino acids. Germline CDR1 is LNHDA and CDR2 is SQIVND (reference sequence). In DNA, the CDR3 is TGTGCCAGTAGTATTGGGACAGCCGATACGCAGTATTTT. Its translation is CASSIGTADTQYF.

This clone was recorded a few times. The V call is TRBV2, the J call TRBJ1-3, with unresolved D. The V gene lost 6 bases and the J gene lost 3 bases, with 12 bases spanning the gap. Germline CDR1 SNHLY, CDR2 FYNNEI. The CDR3 totals 14 residues. DNA of the CDR3: TGTGCCAGCAGGGTCGGGTCTTATGGAAACACCATATATTTT. This translates into CASRVGSYGNTIYF.

The chain is built from TRBV7-2 and TRBJ2-3; 11 bases are a match to TRBD2. CDR1 is SGHTA, CDR2 FQGNSA, per germline. The trim removed 3 bases at V and 1 base at J, leaving 6 bases unmatched. The CDR3 sequence is 17 residues long. The CDR3 is CASSFNQGLAGTDTQYF. In nucleotides, the CDR3 is TGTGCCAGCAGCTTTAACCAGGGACTAGCGGGCACAGATACGCAGTATTTT.

The gene calls are TRBV6-6 and TRBJ2-5, with D hard to call. The germline V and J ends were trimmed by 2 bases and 1 base, with 14 bases remaining between them. The CDR3 spans 16 residues. Germline CDR1 reads MNHNY; CDR2 reads SVGAGI (reference sequence). Here the CDR3 reads CASSYGVVGFQETQYF. As DNA, the CDR3 is TGTGCCAGCAGTTACGGGGTGGTTGGCTTCCAAGAGACCCAGTACTTC.

The chain employs TRBV4-1 and TRBJ2-5, with 8 bases that match TRBD2. The CDR3 covers 14 residues. Unmatched junction bases numbered 4, after V lost 2 bases and J lost 5 bases. Germline V gives CDR1 MGHRA, CDR2 YSYEKL. CDR3 DNA: TGCGCCAGCAGCCAACCAGCGGGAGAGGAGACCCAGTACTTC. Translated: CASSQPAGEETQYF.

The genes are TRBV5-1 and TRBJ2-6, with 7 positions matching TRBD1. Germline V CDR1 and CDR2: SGHRS, YFSETQ. Unmatched junction bases numbered 8, after V lost 8 bases and J lost 0 bases. This CDR3 spans 16 amino acids. CDR3 in amino acids: CASEGQSSSGANVLTF. The DNA of the CDR3 is TGCGCCAGTGAGGGACAGTCAAGCTCTGGGGCCAACGTCCTGACTTTC.

The chain couples TRBV5-1 to TRBJ2-1; D remains ambiguous. The germline gives CDR1 SGHRS, CDR2 YFSETQ. V was cut by 7 bases and J by 10 bases, with 15 bases left in between. The CDR3 loop spans 12 amino acids. CDR3 nucleotide sequence: TGCGCCAGCGGCAGCAGCACAAAAGAGCAGTTCTTC. It codes for CASGSSTKEQFF.

The chain uses TRBV24-1 and TRBJ2-2, with 8 bases fitting TRBD1. The CDR3 runs 18 residues. Germline CDR1 reads KGHDR; CDR2 reads SFDVKD. J lost 0 bases, V lost 4 bases, and 9 bases had no gene match. CDR3 nucleotide sequence: TGTGCCACCAGTGAGGGGACAGGAAAAATAACGAACACCGGGGAGCTGTTTTTT. This sequence encodes CATSEGTGKITNTGELFF.

The chain links TRBV28 to TRBJ1-1; D uncertain. CDR1 and CDR2 from the germline V gene are MDHEN and SYDVKM. The CDR3 is 14 amino acids. V lost 7 bases to trimming and J lost 1 base, with 13 bases between them. CDR3 amino acids: CASTTPRGNTEAFF. The CDR3 DNA follows: TGTGCCAGCACCACACCTCGGGGGAACACTGAAGCTTTCTTT.

CDR3 amino acids: CAIPFRLSGANVLTF. The CDR3, as DNA: TGTGCCATCCCGTTTCGACTCTCCGGGGCCAACGTCCTGACTTTC. The genes are TRBV5-8 and TRBJ2-6; D is undetermined. Germline V gives CDR1 SGHTS, CDR2 YDEGEE. The CDR3 extends over 15 amino acids. Trimming stripped 9 bases from V and 4 bases from J, with 17 bases between.

J is TRBJ1-4 and V is TRBV7-9; D gene uncertain. CDR3 length: 11 amino acids. Germline V lookup: CDR1 SEHNR, CDR2 FQNEAQ (reference sequence). The V and J ends lost 4 bases and 8 bases respectively, with 5 bases between them. CDR3 loop: CASSSQEKLFF. The CDR3 coding sequence is TGTGCCAGCAGCTCACAAGAAAAACTGTTTTTT.